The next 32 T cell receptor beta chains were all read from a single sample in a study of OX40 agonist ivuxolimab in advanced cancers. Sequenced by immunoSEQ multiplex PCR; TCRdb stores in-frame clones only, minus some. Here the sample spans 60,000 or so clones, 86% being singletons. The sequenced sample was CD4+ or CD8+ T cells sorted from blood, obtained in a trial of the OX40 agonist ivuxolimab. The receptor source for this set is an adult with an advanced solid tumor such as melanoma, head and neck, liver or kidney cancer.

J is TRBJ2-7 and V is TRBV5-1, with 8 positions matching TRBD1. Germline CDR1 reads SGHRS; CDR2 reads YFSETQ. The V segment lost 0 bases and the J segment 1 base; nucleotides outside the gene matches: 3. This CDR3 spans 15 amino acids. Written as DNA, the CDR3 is TGCGCCAGCAGCTTGGCCGGGACAGGATCCTACGAGCAGTACTTC. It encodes CASSLAGTGSYEQYF.

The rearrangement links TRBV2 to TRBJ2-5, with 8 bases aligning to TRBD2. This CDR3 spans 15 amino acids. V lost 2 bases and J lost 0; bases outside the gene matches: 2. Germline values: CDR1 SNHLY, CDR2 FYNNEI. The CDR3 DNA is TGTGCCAGCAGTGAATGGGGACTAGACCAAGAGACCCAGTACTTC. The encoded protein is CASSEWGLDQETQYF. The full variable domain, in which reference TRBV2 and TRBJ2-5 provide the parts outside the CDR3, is EPEVTQTPSHQVTQMGQEVILRCVPISNHLYFYWYRQILGQKVEFLVSFYNNEISEKSEIFDDQFSVERPDGSNFTLKIRSTKLEDSAMYFCASSEWGLDQETQYFGPGTRLLVL.

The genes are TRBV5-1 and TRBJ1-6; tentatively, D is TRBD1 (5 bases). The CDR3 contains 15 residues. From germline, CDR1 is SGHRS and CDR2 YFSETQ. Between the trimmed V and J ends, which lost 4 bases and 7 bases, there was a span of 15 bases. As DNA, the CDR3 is TGCGCCAGCAGCGGGCCGGCAGGGCCAAATTCACCCCTCCACTTT. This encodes CASSGPAGPNSPLHF.

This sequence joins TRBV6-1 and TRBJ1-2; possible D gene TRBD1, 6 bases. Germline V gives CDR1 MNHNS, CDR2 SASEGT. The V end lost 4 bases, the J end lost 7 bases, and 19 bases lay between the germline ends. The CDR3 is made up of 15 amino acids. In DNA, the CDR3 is TGTGCCAGCAGTGTCAACACAGGGATCGAAGGTGGCTACACCTTC. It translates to CASSVNTGIEGGYTF.

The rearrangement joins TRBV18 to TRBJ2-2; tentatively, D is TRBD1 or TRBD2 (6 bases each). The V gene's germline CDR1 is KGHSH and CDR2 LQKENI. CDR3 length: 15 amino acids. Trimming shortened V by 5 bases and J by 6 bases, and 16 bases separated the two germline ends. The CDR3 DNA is TGTGCCAGCTCATACGCGGGACAATGGTCCGGGGAGCTGTTTTTT. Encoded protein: CASSYAGQWSGELFF.

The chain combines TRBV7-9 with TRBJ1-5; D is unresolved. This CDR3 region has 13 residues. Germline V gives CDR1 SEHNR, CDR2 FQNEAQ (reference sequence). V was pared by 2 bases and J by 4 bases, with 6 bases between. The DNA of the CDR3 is TGTGCCAGCAGCTTATTTGAGAATCAGCCCCAGCATTTT. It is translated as CASSLFENQPQHF.

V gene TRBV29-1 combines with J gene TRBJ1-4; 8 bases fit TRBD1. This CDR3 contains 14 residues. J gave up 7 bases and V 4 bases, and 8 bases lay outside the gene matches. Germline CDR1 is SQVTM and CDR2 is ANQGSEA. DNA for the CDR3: TGCAGCGTTGTGCAGGGGGCGAGAGGTGAAAAACTGTTTTTT. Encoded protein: CSVVQGARGEKLFF.

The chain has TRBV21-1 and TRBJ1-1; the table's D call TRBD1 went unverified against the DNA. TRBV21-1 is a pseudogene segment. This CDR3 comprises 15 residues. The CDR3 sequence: CASSTPGQEGTEAFF. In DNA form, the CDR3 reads TGTGCCAGCAGCACCCCAGGACAGGAGGGCACTGAAGCTTTCTTT.

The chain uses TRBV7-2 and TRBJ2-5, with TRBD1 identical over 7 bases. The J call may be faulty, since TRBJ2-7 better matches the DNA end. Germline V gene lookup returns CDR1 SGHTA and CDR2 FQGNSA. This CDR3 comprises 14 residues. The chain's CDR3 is CASSFPTGPYEQYF. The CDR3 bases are TGTGCCAGCAGCTTCCCGACAGGGCCCTACGAGCAGTACTTC.

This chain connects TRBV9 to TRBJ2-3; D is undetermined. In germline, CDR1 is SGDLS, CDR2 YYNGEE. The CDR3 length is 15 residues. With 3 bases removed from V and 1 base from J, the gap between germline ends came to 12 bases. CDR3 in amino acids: CASSGFGAGTDTQYF. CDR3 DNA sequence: TGTGCCAGCAGCGGTTTTGGCGCGGGCACAGATACGCAGTATTTT.

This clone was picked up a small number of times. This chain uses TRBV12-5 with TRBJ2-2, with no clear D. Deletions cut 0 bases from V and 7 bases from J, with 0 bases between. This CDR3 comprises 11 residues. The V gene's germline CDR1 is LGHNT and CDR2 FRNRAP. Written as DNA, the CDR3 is TGTGCTAGTGGTTTGGTCGGGGAGCTGTTTTTT. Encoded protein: CASGLVGELFF.

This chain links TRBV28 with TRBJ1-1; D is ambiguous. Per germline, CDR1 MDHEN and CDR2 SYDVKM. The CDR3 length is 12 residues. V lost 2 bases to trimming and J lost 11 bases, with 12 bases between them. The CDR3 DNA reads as TGTGCCAGCAGTTTAATGGCCTCACGGGCTTTCTTT. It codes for CASSLMASRAFF.

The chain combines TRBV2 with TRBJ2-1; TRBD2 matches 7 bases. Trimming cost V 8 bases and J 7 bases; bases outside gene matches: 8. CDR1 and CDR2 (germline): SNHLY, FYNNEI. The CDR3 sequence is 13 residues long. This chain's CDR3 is CASGTTPGNEQFF. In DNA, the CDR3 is TGTGCCAGCGGGACTACTCCTGGTAATGAGCAGTTCTTC.

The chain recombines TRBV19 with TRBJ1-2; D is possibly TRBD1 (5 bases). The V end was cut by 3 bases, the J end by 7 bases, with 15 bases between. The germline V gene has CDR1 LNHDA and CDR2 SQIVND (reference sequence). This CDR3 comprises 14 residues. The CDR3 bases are TGTGCCAGTAGTATTAAGGGGAAAACTGTTGGCTACACCTTC. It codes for CASSIKGKTVGYTF.

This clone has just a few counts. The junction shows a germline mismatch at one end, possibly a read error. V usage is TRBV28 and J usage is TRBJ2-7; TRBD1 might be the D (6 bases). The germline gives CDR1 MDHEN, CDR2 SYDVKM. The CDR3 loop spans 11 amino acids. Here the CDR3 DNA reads TGCAAGACAGGAAGTCCCTACGAGCAGTACTTC. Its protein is CKTGSPYEQYF.

CDR3 loop: CASSPDNYGEQYF. The CDR3 DNA follows: TGTGCCAGCAGCCCCGATAATTACGGCGAGCAGTACTTC. This chain joins TRBV9 and TRBJ2-7, with unresolved D. The germline CDR1 and CDR2 sequences are SGDLS and YYNGEE. V lost 4 bases and J lost 6, with 14 bases in between. This CDR3 is built from 13 residues.

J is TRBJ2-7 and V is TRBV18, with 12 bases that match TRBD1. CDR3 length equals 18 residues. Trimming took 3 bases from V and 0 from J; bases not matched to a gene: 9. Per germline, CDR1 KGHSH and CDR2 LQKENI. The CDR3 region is CASSPVGTGQGASYEQYF. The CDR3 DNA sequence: TGTGCCAGCTCACCTGTCGGTACGGGACAGGGGGCCTCCTACGAGCAGTACTTC.

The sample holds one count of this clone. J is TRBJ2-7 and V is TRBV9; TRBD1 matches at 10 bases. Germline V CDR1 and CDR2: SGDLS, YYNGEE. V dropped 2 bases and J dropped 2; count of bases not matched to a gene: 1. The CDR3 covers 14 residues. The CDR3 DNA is TGTGCCAGCAGCGTCGGACAGGGGGCCTACGAGCAGTACTTC. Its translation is CASSVGQGAYEQYF.

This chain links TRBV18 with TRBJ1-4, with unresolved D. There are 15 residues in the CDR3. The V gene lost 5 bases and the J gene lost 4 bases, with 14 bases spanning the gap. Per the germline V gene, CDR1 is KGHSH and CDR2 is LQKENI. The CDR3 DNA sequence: TGTGCCAGCTCATCGAACCGAGACTTTAATGAAAAACTGTTTTTT. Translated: CASSSNRDFNEKLFF.

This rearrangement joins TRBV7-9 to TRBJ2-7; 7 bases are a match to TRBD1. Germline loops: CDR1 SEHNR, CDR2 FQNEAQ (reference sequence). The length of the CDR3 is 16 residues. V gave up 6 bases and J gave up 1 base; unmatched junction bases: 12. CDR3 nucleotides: TGTGCCAGCAGGAAAGTTCGACAGGGAACGTCCTACGAGCAGTACTTC. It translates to CASRKVRQGTSYEQYF. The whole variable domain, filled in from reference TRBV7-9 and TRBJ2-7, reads DTGVSQNPRHKITKRGQNVTFRCDPISEHNRLYWYRQTLGQGPEFLTYFQNEAQLEKSRLLSDRFSAERPKGSFSTLEIQRTEQGDSAMYLCASRKVRQGTSYEQYFGPGTRLTVT.

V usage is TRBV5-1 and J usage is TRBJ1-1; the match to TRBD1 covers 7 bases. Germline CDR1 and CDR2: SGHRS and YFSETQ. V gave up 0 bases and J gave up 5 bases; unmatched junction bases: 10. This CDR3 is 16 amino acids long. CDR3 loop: CASSLGAGGWRTEAFF. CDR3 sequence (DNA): TGCGCCAGCAGCTTGGGGGCAGGGGGTTGGAGAACTGAAGCTTTCTTT.

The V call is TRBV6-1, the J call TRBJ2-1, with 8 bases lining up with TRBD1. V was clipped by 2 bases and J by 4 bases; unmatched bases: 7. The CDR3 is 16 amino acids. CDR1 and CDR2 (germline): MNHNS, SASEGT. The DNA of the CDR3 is TGTGCCAGCAGTGAAATGGCAGGGGGCGTTTACAATGAGCAGTTCTTC. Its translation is CASSEMAGGVYNEQFF.

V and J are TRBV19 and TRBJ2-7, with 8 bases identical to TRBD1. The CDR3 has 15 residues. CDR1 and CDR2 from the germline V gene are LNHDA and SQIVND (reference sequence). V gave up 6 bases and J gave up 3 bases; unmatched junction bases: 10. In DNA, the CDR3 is TGTGCCAGTAGCCCAAGGAGACAGGGGTACTACGAGCAGTACTTC. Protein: CASSPRRQGYYEQYF.

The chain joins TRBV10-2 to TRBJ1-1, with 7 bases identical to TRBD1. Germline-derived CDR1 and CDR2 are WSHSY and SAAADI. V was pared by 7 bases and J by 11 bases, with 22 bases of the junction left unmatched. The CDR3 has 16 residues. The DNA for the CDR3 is TGCGCCAGCACGGGATCGGGACAGCGAAATTCTCCGTGGGCTTTCTTT. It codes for CASTGSGQRNSPWAFF.

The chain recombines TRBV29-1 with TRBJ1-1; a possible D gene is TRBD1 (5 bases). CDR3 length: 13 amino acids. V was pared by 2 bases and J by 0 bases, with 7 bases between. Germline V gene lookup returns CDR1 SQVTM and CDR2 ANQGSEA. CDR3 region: CSVERGVNTEAFF. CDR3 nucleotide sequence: TGCAGCGTTGAAAGAGGGGTGAACACTGAAGCTTTCTTT.

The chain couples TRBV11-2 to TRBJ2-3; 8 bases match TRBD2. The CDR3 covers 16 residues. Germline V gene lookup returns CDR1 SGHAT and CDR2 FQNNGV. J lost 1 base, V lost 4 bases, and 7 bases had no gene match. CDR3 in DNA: TGTGCCAGCAGCTCCGACCTAGCGGGTCGCACAGATACGCAGTATTTT. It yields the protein CASSSDLAGRTDTQYF.

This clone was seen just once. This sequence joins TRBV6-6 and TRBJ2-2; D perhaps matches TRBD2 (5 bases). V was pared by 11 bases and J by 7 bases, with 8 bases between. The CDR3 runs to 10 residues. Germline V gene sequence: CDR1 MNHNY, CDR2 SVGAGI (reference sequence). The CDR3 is CACGGGELFF. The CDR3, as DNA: TGTGCCTGCGGAGGCGGGGAGCTGTTTTTT.

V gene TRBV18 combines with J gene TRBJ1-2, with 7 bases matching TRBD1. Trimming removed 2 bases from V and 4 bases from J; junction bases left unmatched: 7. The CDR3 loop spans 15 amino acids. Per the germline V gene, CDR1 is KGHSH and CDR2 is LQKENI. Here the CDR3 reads CASSPTTGAGYGYTF. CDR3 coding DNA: TGTGCCAGCTCACCAACTACAGGGGCGGGCTATGGCTACACCTTC. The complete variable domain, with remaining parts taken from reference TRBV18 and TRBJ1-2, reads NAGVMQNPRHLVRRRGQEARLRCSPMKGHSHVYWYRQLPEEGLKFMVYLQKENIIDESGMPKERFSAEFPKEGPSILRIQQVVRGDSAAYFCASSPTTGAGYGYTFGSGTRLTVV.

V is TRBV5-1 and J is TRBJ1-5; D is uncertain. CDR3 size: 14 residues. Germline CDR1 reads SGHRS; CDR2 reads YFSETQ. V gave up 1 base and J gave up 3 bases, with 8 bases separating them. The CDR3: CASSLNSPNQPQHF. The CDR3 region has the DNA TGCGCCAGCAGCTTGAACAGCCCCAATCAGCCCCAGCATTTT.

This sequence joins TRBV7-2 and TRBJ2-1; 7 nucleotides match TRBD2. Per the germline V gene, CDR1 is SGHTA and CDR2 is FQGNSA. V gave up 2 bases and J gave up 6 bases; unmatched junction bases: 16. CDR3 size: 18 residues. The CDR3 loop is CASSLRSYGRGLSNEQFF. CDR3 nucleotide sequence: TGTGCCAGCAGCTTACGGTCATATGGGCGGGGGTTGAGCAATGAGCAGTTCTTC.

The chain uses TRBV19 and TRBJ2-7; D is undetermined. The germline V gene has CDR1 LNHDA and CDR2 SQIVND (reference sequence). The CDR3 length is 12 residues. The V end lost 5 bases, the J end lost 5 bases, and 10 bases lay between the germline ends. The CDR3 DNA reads TGTGCCAGTAGTCCATACCCGCACGAGCAGTACTTC. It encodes CASSPYPHEQYF.

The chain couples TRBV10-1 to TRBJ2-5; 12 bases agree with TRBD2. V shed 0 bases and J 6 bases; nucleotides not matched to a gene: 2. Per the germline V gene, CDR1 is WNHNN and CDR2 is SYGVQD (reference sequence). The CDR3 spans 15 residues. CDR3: CASSESTSGGKTQYF. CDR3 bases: TGCGCCAGCAGTGAGTCAACTAGCGGGGGGAAGACCCAGTACTTC.